These 17 T cell receptor beta chains came from one sample sequenced in a study of T cell changes during pregnancy in multiple sclerosis (dated by TCRdb to between 2018 and 2021). Library method: the immunoSEQ multiplex PCR assay. In TCRdb, the immuneACCESS table is reduced to in-frame sequences with V and J assigned. These tables do not hold every clone; where another copy was compared, an unresolved V gene accounts for under half, and the others remain unexplained. Across this sample there are about 61,000 clones, with 85% to 90% seen only once. The ten largest make up 0.89% of the sample. The sample in question was peripheral blood, obtained in the first trimester of pregnancy. These receptor sequences come from a female donor in good health, enrolled as a control in a pregnancy study.

The chain is built from TRBV11-1 and TRBJ1-2; perhaps TRBD1 as D (5 bases). This CDR3 contains 13 residues. Germline V gene sequence: CDR1 SGHAT, CDR2 FQDESV (reference sequence). The ends were cut back, 5 bases at V and 1 base at J, with 8 bases in the middle. CDR3 coding DNA: TGTGCCAGCAGCCGTCAGGGTAACTATGGCTACACCTTC. As protein: CASSRQGNYGYTF. Filled out from reference TRBV11-1 and TRBJ1-2, the complete variable domain reads EAEVAQSPRYKITEKSQAVAFWCDPISGHATLYWYRQILGQGPELLVQFQDESVVDDSQLPKDRFSAERLKGVDSTLKIQPAELGDSAMYLCASSRQGNYGYTFGSGTRLTVV.

V gene TRBV5-1 combines with J gene TRBJ1-2; 10 bases map to TRBD1. V lost 0 bases to trimming and J lost 3 bases; unmatched junction nucleotides: 2. This CDR3 region has 15 residues. Germline values: CDR1 SGHRS, CDR2 YFSETQ. Here the CDR3 DNA reads TGCGCCAGCAGCTTGGCCGGGACAGGGGACTATGGCTACACCTTC. Translation gives CASSLAGTGDYGYTF.

The V and J genes are TRBV7-6 and TRBJ1-2; 12 nucleotides line up with TRBD1. Germline assignment: CDR1 SGHVS and CDR2 FNYEAQ. The CDR3 is 15 residues long. With V trimmed by 4 bases and J by 8 bases, 8 bases remained unmatched. The CDR3 loop is CASSSRGTGGEGYTF. CDR3 nucleotide sequence: TGTGCCAGCAGCTCTAGAGGGACAGGGGGCGAGGGCTACACCTTC.

This rearrangement joins TRBV18 to TRBJ2-2; 8 bases line up with TRBD2. Germline V gene data show CDR1 as KGHSH and CDR2 as LQKENI. The CDR3 contains 17 residues. With 4 bases clipped from V and 2 bases from J, the junction kept 9 bases outside the gene matches. DNA of the CDR3: TGTGCCAGCTCACTATCACCGGGACTAGTTAACACCGGGGAGCTGTTTTTT. Translation gives CASSLSPGLVNTGELFF.

The CDR3 region has the DNA TGTGCCAGCAGCTCCGACAGCAACTCCTACAATGAGCAGTTCTTC. Translation gives CASSSDSNSYNEQFF. The chain has TRBV5-4 and TRBJ2-1, with a tentative D call TRBD1 (5 bases). V was clipped by 3 bases and J by 0 bases, with 10 bases between them. The germline V gene has CDR1 SGHNT and CDR2 YYREEE (reference sequence). This CDR3 is 15 amino acids long.

The V call is TRBV2, the J call TRBJ1-2; possible D gene TRBD1, 6 bases. The CDR3 totals 15 residues. V was pared by 4 bases and J by 4 bases, with 16 bases between. Germline V CDR1 and CDR2: SNHLY, FYNNEI. The CDR3 region is CASSVARGDVYGYTF. CDR3 sequence (DNA): TGTGCCAGCAGTGTTGCCAGGGGAGACGTCTATGGCTACACCTTC.

The V call is TRBV7-2, the J call TRBJ2-3, with 8 bases aligning to TRBD2. This CDR3 contains 15 residues. The trim removed 5 bases at V and 3 bases at J, leaving 7 bases unmatched. The V gene's germline CDR1 is SGHTA and CDR2 FQGNSA. In DNA, the CDR3 is TGTGCCAGCAGCACGACCGGGACTAGTACAGATACGCAGTATTTT. As protein: CASSTTGTSTDTQYF.

The rearrangement links TRBV19 to TRBJ2-1; 7 bases agree with TRBD1. Per germline, CDR1 LNHDA and CDR2 SQIVND (reference sequence). With V trimmed by 7 bases and J by 8 bases, 14 bases remained unmatched. This CDR3 has 15 residues. The CDR3 nucleotides are TGTGCCAGTACCGACGGGGCAGGGGGAGAGGATGAGCAGTTCTTC. Protein sequence: CASTDGAGGEDEQFF.

The genes are TRBV6-6 and TRBJ2-1; 8 bases are shared with TRBD2. The V segment lost 8 bases and the J segment 8 bases; nucleotides outside the gene matches: 17. Germline V gene data show CDR1 as MNHNY and CDR2 as SVGAGI (reference sequence). This CDR3 region has 16 residues. CDR3: CASATQSGRGAHEQFF. DNA of the CDR3: TGTGCCAGCGCCACCCAAAGCGGGCGGGGGGCCCATGAGCAGTTCTTC.

This chain links TRBV7-3 with TRBJ2-5; 8 positions agree with TRBD2. CDR3 length: 16 amino acids. The V gene's germline CDR1 is SGHTA and CDR2 FQGTGA. V was pared by 2 bases and J by 5 bases, with 10 bases of the junction left unmatched. This CDR3 reads CASSLGSRGGLETQYF. CDR3 nucleotide sequence: TGTGCCAGCAGCTTAGGATCCCGGGGGGGCCTTGAGACCCAGTACTTC.

The CDR3 loop is CSGETGGNTEAFF. The CDR3 nucleotides read TGCAGCGGAGAAACAGGGGGGAACACTGAAGCTTTCTTT. The J gene is TRBJ1-1, the V gene TRBV29-1, with 8 positions matching TRBD1. This CDR3 is built from 13 residues. Trimming removed 7 bases from V and 1 base from J; junction bases left unmatched: 5. The germline CDR1 and CDR2 sequences are SQVTM and ANQGSEA.

The CDR3 sequence: CASSDGRATDTQYF. The CDR3 DNA is TGTGCCAGCAGTGACGGCAGGGCCACAGATACGCAGTATTTT. This sequence joins TRBV6-4 and TRBJ2-3, with D maybe TRBD1 (5 bases). V dropped 2 bases and J dropped 2 bases, with 8 bases sitting between them. In germline, CDR1 is MRHNA, CDR2 SNTAGT. The length of the CDR3 is 14 residues.

The V gene is TRBV30, the J gene TRBJ1-3, with D unresolved. This CDR3 has 13 residues. V lost 4 bases and J lost 5, with 12 bases in between. Germline assignment: CDR1 GTSNPN and CDR2 SVGIG (reference sequence). CDR3 residues: CAWIISFRNTIYF. The CDR3 nucleotides read TGTGCCTGGATTATCTCCTTCCGAAACACCATATATTTT.

The V gene is TRBV9, the J gene TRBJ1-2, with 10 positions matching TRBD1. The CDR3 runs to 14 residues. The germline V gene encodes CDR1 SGDLS and CDR2 YYNGEE. With V trimmed by 1 base and J by 7 bases, 4 bases remained unmatched. Written as DNA, the CDR3 is TGTGCCAGCAGCGTATTGGGACAGGGGTCTGGCTACACCTTC. This gives the protein CASSVLGQGSGYTF.

The chain recombines TRBV7-9 with TRBJ1-1; D not certain. V was clipped by 5 bases and J by 5 bases, with 12 bases between them. The V gene's germline CDR1 is SEHNR and CDR2 FQNEAQ (reference sequence). This CDR3 spans 13 amino acids. As DNA, the CDR3 is TGTGCCAGCAGCGCCAGGTATTGGACTGAAGCTTTCTTT. Residues: CASSARYWTEAFF.

The V gene is TRBV30, the J gene TRBJ2-7, with D tentatively TRBD2 (6 bases). The ends were cut back, 8 bases at V and 2 bases at J, with 19 bases in the middle. The germline V gene has CDR1 GTSNPN and CDR2 SVGIG (reference sequence). The CDR3 has 14 amino acids. CDR3 loop: CAGLLGLKTYEQYF. CDR3 bases: TGTGCCGGTTTGTTGGGACTTAAAACCTACGAGCAGTACTTC.

The chain carries TRBV5-4 and TRBJ2-3; a weak D match, TRBD1 (6 bases). CDR1 is SGHNT, CDR2 YYREEE, per germline (reference sequence). The CDR3 covers 17 residues. Deletions cut 0 bases from V and 0 bases from J, with 14 bases between. As DNA, the CDR3 is TGTGCCAGCAGCTTGGACGGGACATCATCTAGCACAGATACGCAGTATTTT. It yields the protein CASSLDGTSSSTDTQYF.